This T cell receptor (beta chain) was recovered during a study of cytomegalovirus exposure and HLA in healthy donors. Study in general: Researchers previously reported finding more than 100 million unique TCR beta sequences from 150 million to 200 million T cells. Early on, a data release was issued that held tens of millions of unique TCRs from HLA-typed donors. General study points: Among TCR beta chains of equal frequency, HLA-associated ones were more clonally expanded in a later analysis. Productive rates of about 87% or about 30% were seen for most TCR beta V segments in an earlier analysis.

In the PCR, 60 Vbeta and 13 Jbeta primers were used. Assay: immunoSEQ multiplex PCR; the TCRdb copy retains only in-frame clones and omits some. In the table there are about 160,000 clones, about three quarters of which are singletons. Germline V gene sequence: CDR1 LNHDA, CDR2 SQIVND (reference sequence). The CDR3 loop spans 14 amino acids. V lost 4 bases, J lost 1 base, and 9 bases lay in between. Remarks on this clone: Antigen unknown.

The sequence was collected from a female donor in good health and CMV-seronegative. The rearrangement uses TRBV19 and TRBJ2-3; the D gene is possibly TRBD1 (5 bases). Sequenced input: PBMCs. The CDR3 sequence: CASSTLGGTDTQYF. CDR3 bases: TGTGCCAGTAGTACCTTAGGGGGCACAGATACGCAGTATTTT. The full variable domain, rest sourced from reference TRBV19 and TRBJ2-3, is DGGITQSPKYLFRKEGQNVTLSCEQNLNHDAMYWYRQDPGQGLRLIYYSQIVNDFQKGDIAEGYSVSREKKESFPLTVTSAQKNPTAFYLCASSTLGGTDTQYFGPGTRLTVL.